A selection of T cell receptor beta chains follows, all from one sample in a study of T cell responses to AZD1222 COVID-19 vaccine. Sequencing was performed with immunoSEQ multiplex PCR; in TCRdb, only in-frame clones are kept and a portion is missing. The table includes some 91,000 clones, more than 80% detected once. Here the sequenced sample was peripheral blood, taken on day 0 of AZD1222 vaccination. Source of these receptors: an adult in good health. CDR3s include the opening cysteine and the closing phenylalanine or tryptophan. A D gene is named only where the DNA matches it firmly. Only some rows state a clone size, as once, few, many or a class for expanded clones.

CASSLNHQLFF,TGCGCCAGCAGCCTAAACCACCAACTGTTTTTT,TRBJ1-4,TRBV5-1,NA,NA,11
CASSAGTRDRTGELFF,TGTGCCAGCAGCGCCGGGACCAGGGATAGGACCGGGGAGCTGTTTTTT,TRBJ2-2,TRBV4-2,NA,NA,16
CASSLFGPESTEAFF,TGTGCCAGCAGCTTATTTGGCCCAGAGAGCACTGAAGCTTTCTTT,TRBJ1-1,TRBV7-9,NA,NA,15
CASSSPGGENNSPLHF,TGTGCCAGCAGCTCACCAGGGGGCGAGAATAATTCACCCCTCCACTTT,TRBJ1-6,TRBV5-4,TRBD1,NA,16
CASSPADRPDQPQHF,TGTGCCAGCAGCCCTGCGGACAGGCCAGACCAGCCCCAGCATTTT,TRBJ1-5,TRBV28,TRBD1,NA,15
CASSLGDRPTYEQYF,TGTGCCAGCAGCTTAGGAGACAGGCCAACCTACGAGCAGTACTTC,TRBJ2-7,TRBV11-1,NA,NA,15
CASGTETGVPQPQHF,TGTGCCAGCGGAACAGAAACAGGGGTGCCTCAGCCCCAGCATTTT,TRBJ1-5,TRBV28,TRBD1,NA,15
CASSLDGRDNSPLHF,TGCGCCAGCAGCTTGGACGGACGAGATAATTCACCCCTCCACTTT,TRBJ1-6,TRBV5-1,NA,NA,15
CASSIGGTEAFF,TGTGCCAGCAGTATAGGGGGGACTGAAGCTTTCTTT,TRBJ1-1,TRBV6-5,NA,NA,12
CASSRDFNYGYTF,TGTGCCAGCAGCAGGGACTTTAACTATGGCTACACCTTC,TRBJ1-2,TRBV6-5,NA,NA,13
CASSLQGTAKSYEQYF,TGTGCCAGCAGCTTACAAGGGACAGCGAAGTCCTACGAGCAGTACTTC,TRBJ2-7,TRBV7-8,TRBD1,NA,16
CASSHQGMNTEAFF,TGTGCCAGCAGCCATCAGGGGATGAACACTGAAGCTTTCTTT,TRBJ1-1,TRBV3-1/TRBV3-2,NA,NA,14
CATAGTEITGELFF,TGTGCCACCGCCGGGACAGAGATCACCGGGGAGCTGTTTTTT,TRBJ2-2,TRBV24-1,TRBD1,once,14
CASRPPLSGREEFF,TGTGCCAGCAGACCTCCTCTTAGCGGGAGGGAAGAGTTCTTC,TRBJ2-1,TRBV6-2/TRBV6-3,TRBD2,once,14
CASSLSRSRGRRNNEQFF,TGTGCCAGCAGCTTAAGCCGCAGCAGGGGGCGGAGGAACAATGAGCAGTTCTTC,TRBJ2-1,TRBV7-3,TRBD1,NA,18
CASTDPQGTMPQHF,TGTGCCAGCACCGACCCACAGGGGACTATGCCCCAGCATTTT,TRBJ1-5,TRBV2,TRBD1,NA,14
CASSGRICSGVLYEQYF,TGCGCCAGCAGCGGGCGCATTTGTAGCGGGGTCCTCTACGAGCAGTACTTC,TRBJ2-7,TRBV5-1,TRBD2,NA,17
CASSRQGPDTQYF,TGTGCCAGTAGCCGACAGGGGCCAGATACGCAGTATTTT,TRBJ2-3,TRBV19,TRBD1,NA,13